One T cell receptor (beta chain) is described in this entry. With V trimmed by 2 bases and J by 1 base, 7 bases remained unmatched. Germline V CDR1 and CDR2: MNHEY, SVGEGT. The CDR3 runs 16 residues. TCRdb ran MiXCR on the 5' RACE reads and lists one entry per CDR3 protein. Found here are about 64,000 distinct CDR3 sequences, almost 9% of them singletons; the top ten hold roughly an eighth. This specimen comes from a study of early T cells in non-severe SARS-CoV-2 infection. This sequence was found in an adult who was a healthcare worker with PCR-confirmed SARS-CoV-2 infection or an uninfected control (not recorded which). V gene TRBV6-2 or TRBV6-3 combines with J gene TRBJ2-7, with TRBD1 identical over 8 bases. The source was whole blood, collected at baseline. CDR3: CASSYRFDRGSYEQYF. DNA for the CDR3: TGTGCCAGCAGTTACCGTTTCGACAGGGGATCCTACGAGCAGTACTTC.